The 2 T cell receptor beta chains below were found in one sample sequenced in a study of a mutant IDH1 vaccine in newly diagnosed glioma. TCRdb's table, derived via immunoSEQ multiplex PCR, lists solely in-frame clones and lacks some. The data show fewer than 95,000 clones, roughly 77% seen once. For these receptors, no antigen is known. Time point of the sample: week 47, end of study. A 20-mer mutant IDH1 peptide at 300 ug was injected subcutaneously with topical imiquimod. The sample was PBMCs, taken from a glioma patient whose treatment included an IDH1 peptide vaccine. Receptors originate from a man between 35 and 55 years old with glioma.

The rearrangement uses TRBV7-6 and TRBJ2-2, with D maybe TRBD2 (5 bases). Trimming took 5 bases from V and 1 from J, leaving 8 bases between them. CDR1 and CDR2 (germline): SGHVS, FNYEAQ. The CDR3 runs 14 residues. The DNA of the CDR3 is TGTGCCAGCAGCCCCCGGGAGAACACCGGGGAGCTGTTTTTT. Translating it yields CASSPRENTGELFF.

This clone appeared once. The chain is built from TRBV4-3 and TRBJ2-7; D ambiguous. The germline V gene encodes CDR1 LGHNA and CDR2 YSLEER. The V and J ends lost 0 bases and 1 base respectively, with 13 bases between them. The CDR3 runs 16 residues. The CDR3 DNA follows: TGCGCCAGCAGCCAAGATTCGGCGGATAGATCCTACGAGCAGTACTTC. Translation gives CASSQDSADRSYEQYF.